These 22 T cell receptor beta chains were sequenced from one sample in a study of blood T cell repertoires in COVID-19. TCRdb keeps only in-frame clones here, not all; method: immunoSEQ multiplex PCR. This table has over 350,000 clones, just over 90% appearing once. Sequenced input: PBMCs or T cells enriched from blood (not recorded which). The source of these receptors is a woman in her forties who had been exposed to COVID-19.

J is TRBJ1-1 and V is TRBV30; the D gene is possibly TRBD1 (5 bases). The germline CDR1 and CDR2 sequences are GTSNPN and SVGIG (reference sequence). The germline V and J ends were trimmed by 2 bases and 4 bases, with 11 bases remaining between them. The CDR3 contains 13 residues. CDR3 region: CAWSLEGFTEAFF. The CDR3 nucleotides read TGTGCCTGGAGTCTGGAGGGGTTCACTGAAGCTTTCTTT. Using reference TRBV30 and TRBJ1-1 for the parts outside the CDR3, the full variable domain is SQTIHQWPATLVQPVGSPLSLECTVEGTSNPNLYWYRQAAGRGLQLLFYSVGIGQISSEVPQNLSASRPQDRQFILSSKKLLLSDSGFYLCAWSLEGFTEAFFGQGTRLTVV.

This chain connects TRBV4-3 to TRBJ2-7, with 10 bases that match TRBD1. Germline trimming cut 2 bases from V and 3 bases from J; bases unmatched to any gene: 10. The germline gives CDR1 LGHNA, CDR2 YSLEER. The CDR3 has 17 residues. The DNA of the CDR3 is TGCGCCAGCAGCCAAACTACCGGGACAGGGGTAGTCTACGAGCAGTACTTC. It is translated as CASSQTTGTGVVYEQYF.

J is TRBJ2-7 and V is TRBV6-2 or TRBV6-3, with 8 bases that match TRBD2. The junction had 12 bases not matched to a gene; V was cut back by 5 bases and J by 3 bases. In germline, CDR1 is MNHEY, CDR2 SVGEGT. This CDR3 is 16 amino acids long. CDR3 DNA: TGTGCCAGCAGTGCGTGGGAGCGGGAGCCCCGCTACGAGCAGTACTTC. Protein product: CASSAWEREPRYEQYF.

A few counts support this clone. The chain recombines TRBV12-5 with TRBJ2-7; 14 positions agree with TRBD2. The germline gives CDR1 LGHNT, CDR2 FRNRAP. The CDR3 spans 16 residues. With V trimmed by 4 bases and J by 2 bases, 4 bases remained unmatched. CDR3 region: CASGSTTSGGAYEQYF. In nucleotides, the CDR3 is TGTGCTAGTGGTTCGACGACTAGCGGGGGGGCCTACGAGCAGTACTTC.

The chain carries TRBV3-1 (or the pseudogene TRBV3-2) and TRBJ1-2, with D perhaps TRBD1 (5 bases). Trimming pared 1 base from V and 3 bases from J, leaving 12 bases between. This CDR3 has 15 amino acids. Germline CDR1 and CDR2: LGHDT and YNNKEL (reference sequence). The CDR3 nucleotides read TGTGCCAGCAGCCAAGGACCCCAGGGCTACTATGGCTACACCTTC. Translating gives CASSQGPQGYYGYTF.

The V gene is TRBV5-6, the J gene TRBJ2-1; 12 bases match TRBD2. CDR1 is SGHDT, CDR2 YYEEEE, per germline. The V gene end was trimmed by 4 bases and the J gene end by 5 bases; junction bases not matched to a gene: 4. The CDR3 length is 15 residues. CDR3: CASSLRTSGNNEQFF. The CDR3 DNA is TGTGCCAGCAGCCTGCGGACTAGCGGGAACAATGAGCAGTTCTTC.

This clone showed up just a few times. V is TRBV30 and J is TRBJ1-2; tentative D call: TRBD1 (5 bases). The CDR3 loop spans 16 amino acids. Germline assignment: CDR1 GTSNPN and CDR2 SVGIG (reference sequence). Trimming removed 2 bases from V and 4 bases from J, with 20 bases in between. The DNA of the CDR3 is TGTGCCTGGAGTCGAACTCGACAGATTTCGGTCTATGGCTACACCTTC. This encodes CAWSRTRQISVYGYTF.

V usage is TRBV18 and J usage is TRBJ2-5; D remains ambiguous. Germline V lookup: CDR1 KGHSH, CDR2 LQKENI. Trimming stripped 3 bases from V and 7 bases from J, with 9 bases between. This CDR3 region has 12 residues. The CDR3 bases are TGTGCCAGCTCACCCAACCGCGGGACCCAGTACTTC. Its protein is CASSPNRGTQYF.

The rearrangement joins TRBV4-2 to TRBJ2-1; D not resolved. Germline CDR1 is LGHNA and CDR2 is YNFKEQ. This CDR3 region has 14 residues. Trimming cost V 0 bases and J 5 bases, with 8 bases left between them. CDR3 amino acids: CASSQDLLNNEQFF. CDR3 bases: TGTGCCAGCAGCCAAGATCTACTGAACAATGAGCAGTTCTTC.

The table lists this clone with a count of one. This specimen includes other DNA sequences encoding the same CDR3. This chain joins TRBV30 and TRBJ2-7; D might be TRBD2 (6 bases). The germline V gene has CDR1 GTSNPN and CDR2 SVGIG (reference sequence). CDR3 length: 13 amino acids. Trimming removed 0 bases from V and 2 bases from J, with 8 bases in between. CDR3 residues: CAWSVGGPYEQYF. CDR3 in DNA: TGTGCCTGGAGTGTAGGAGGGCCCTACGAGCAGTACTTC.

Only one count was recorded for this clone. In DNA form, the CDR3 reads TGTGCCAGCAGCTTAGAGGGACAGGGGGATGGCTACACCTTC. It specifies CASSLEGQGDGYTF. The V call is TRBV7-9, the J call TRBJ1-2, with TRBD1 identical over 11 bases. CDR1 SEHNR and CDR2 FQNEAQ come from the germline V gene (reference sequence). The CDR3 sequence is 14 residues long. J lost 6 bases, V lost 1 base, and 1 base had no gene match. Looking up the rest from reference TRBV7-9 and TRBJ1-2 gives the full variable domain: DTGVSQNPRHKITKRGQNVTFRCDPISEHNRLYWYRQTLGQGPEFLTYFQNEAQLEKSRLLSDRFSAERPKGSFSTLEIQRTEQGDSAMYLCASSLEGQGDGYTFGSGTRLTVV.

The chain uses TRBV28 and TRBJ1-3, with TRBD1 matching over 9 bases. CDR3 length equals 13 residues. Germline CDR1 is MDHEN and CDR2 is SYDVKM. Unmatched junction bases numbered 6, after V lost 8 bases and J lost 7 bases. The CDR3 coding sequence is TGTGCCAGCGATACAGGGGGCAGGAACACCATATATTTT. It translates to CASDTGGRNTIYF.

This rearrangement joins TRBV6-5 to TRBJ1-1; D unclear. CDR3 length: 13 amino acids. V was trimmed by 6 bases and J by 4 bases, leaving 12 bases between them. CDR1 is MNHEY and CDR2 is SVGAGI in the germline V gene. The CDR3 region has the DNA TGTGCCAGCAGACGATGGGAGGGCACTGAAGCTTTCTTT. Protein sequence: CASRRWEGTEAFF.

The rearrangement uses TRBV30 and TRBJ1-2; TRBD1 matches at 7 bases. Trimming took 3 bases from V and 1 from J; bases not matched to a gene: 5. CDR1 and CDR2 from the germline V gene are GTSNPN and SVGIG (reference sequence). The CDR3 runs to 14 residues. The CDR3 here is CAWRLGQLNYGYTF. Here the CDR3 DNA reads TGTGCCTGGAGGTTGGGACAGCTTAACTATGGCTACACCTTC.

The chain employs TRBV19 and TRBJ1-5; unclear D gene. The V gene lost 4 bases and the J gene lost 6 bases, with 16 bases spanning the gap. The CDR3 has 15 residues. The V gene's germline CDR1 is LNHDA and CDR2 SQIVND (reference sequence). The chain's CDR3 is CASSRTSQAGQPQHF. In DNA, the CDR3 is TGTGCCAGTAGTAGGACCTCCCAAGCGGGTCAGCCCCAGCATTTT.

V and J are TRBV2 and TRBJ1-1, with TRBD1 matching 7 bases. This CDR3 is built from 11 residues. V was pared by 6 bases and J by 8 bases, with 3 bases of the junction left unmatched. Germline assignment: CDR1 SNHLY and CDR2 FYNNEI. This CDR3 reads CASSRQGEAFF. CDR3 coding DNA: TGTGCCAGCAGCAGACAGGGCGAAGCTTTCTTT.

This clone appeared once. V gene TRBV4-1 combines with J gene TRBJ2-7; TRBD2 matches 9 bases. Germline V CDR1 and CDR2: MGHRA, YSYEKL. V dropped 1 base and J dropped 7; count of bases not matched to a gene: 8. The CDR3 runs 15 residues. The chain's CDR3 is CASSQVGAGGREQYF. DNA for the CDR3: TGCGCCAGCAGCCAAGTTGGAGCGGGAGGACGAGAGCAGTACTTC.

V is TRBV7-6 and J is TRBJ2-2; 11 nucleotides line up with TRBD2. V lost 1 base and J lost 7; bases outside the gene matches: 8. Germline V gives CDR1 SGHVS, CDR2 FNYEAQ. The CDR3 has 17 amino acids. CDR3 in DNA: TGTGCCAGCAGCTTAGAGGTAGCGGGAGGGCTGAACGGGGAGCTGTTTTTT. It encodes CASSLEVAGGLNGELFF. Drawing the rest from reference TRBV7-6 and TRBJ2-2, the complete variable domain is GAGVSQSPRYKVTKRGQDVALRCDPISGHVSLYWYRQALGQGPEFLTYFNYEAQQDKSGLPNDRFSAERPEGSISTLTIQRTEQRDSAMYRCASSLEVAGGLNGELFFGEGSRLTVL.

This clone was counted a few times. This chain joins TRBV2 and TRBJ2-3; tentative D call: TRBD2 (6 bases). CDR3 size: 15 residues. Trimming shortened V by 4 bases and J by 1 base, and 12 bases separated the two germline ends. Germline V gene data show CDR1 as SNHLY and CDR2 as FYNNEI. The CDR3 DNA reads as TGTGCCAGCAGTGTCGGTTCTAGCGGCACAGATACGCAGTATTTT. This sequence encodes CASSVGSSGTDTQYF.

The chain joins TRBV7-9 to TRBJ1-4; D unresolved. The CDR3 loop spans 15 amino acids. CDR1 is SEHNR and CDR2 is FQNEAQ in the germline V gene (reference sequence). V lost 5 bases, J lost 7 bases, and 17 bases lay in between. The CDR3 nucleotides read TGTGCCAGCAGCCAAGACCTCGCGCGGGGTGAAAAACTGTTTTTT. Its protein product is CASSQDLARGEKLFF.

This clone is a singleton in its sample. The chain recombines TRBV15 with TRBJ2-7, with 7 bases that match TRBD1. This CDR3 has 14 amino acids. J was trimmed by 5 bases and V by 3 bases; bases with no gene match: 7. Germline assignment: CDR1 LNHNV and CDR2 YYDKDF (reference sequence). The CDR3 coding sequence is TGTGCCACCAGCAGGGGGCAGGGGGTCCACGAGCAGTACTTC. Protein product: CATSRGQGVHEQYF.

This clone has a single count. The chain recombines TRBV29-1 with TRBJ2-1, with TRBD2 matching over 14 bases. This CDR3 is built from 17 residues. Germline CDR1 and CDR2: SQVTM and ANQGSEA. The junction had 5 bases not matched to a gene; V was cut back by 3 bases and J by 1 base. In DNA, the CDR3 is TGCAGCGTTGAGGGACTAGCGGGAGAATGGTCCTACAATGAGCAGTTCTTC. It is translated as CSVEGLAGEWSYNEQFF.